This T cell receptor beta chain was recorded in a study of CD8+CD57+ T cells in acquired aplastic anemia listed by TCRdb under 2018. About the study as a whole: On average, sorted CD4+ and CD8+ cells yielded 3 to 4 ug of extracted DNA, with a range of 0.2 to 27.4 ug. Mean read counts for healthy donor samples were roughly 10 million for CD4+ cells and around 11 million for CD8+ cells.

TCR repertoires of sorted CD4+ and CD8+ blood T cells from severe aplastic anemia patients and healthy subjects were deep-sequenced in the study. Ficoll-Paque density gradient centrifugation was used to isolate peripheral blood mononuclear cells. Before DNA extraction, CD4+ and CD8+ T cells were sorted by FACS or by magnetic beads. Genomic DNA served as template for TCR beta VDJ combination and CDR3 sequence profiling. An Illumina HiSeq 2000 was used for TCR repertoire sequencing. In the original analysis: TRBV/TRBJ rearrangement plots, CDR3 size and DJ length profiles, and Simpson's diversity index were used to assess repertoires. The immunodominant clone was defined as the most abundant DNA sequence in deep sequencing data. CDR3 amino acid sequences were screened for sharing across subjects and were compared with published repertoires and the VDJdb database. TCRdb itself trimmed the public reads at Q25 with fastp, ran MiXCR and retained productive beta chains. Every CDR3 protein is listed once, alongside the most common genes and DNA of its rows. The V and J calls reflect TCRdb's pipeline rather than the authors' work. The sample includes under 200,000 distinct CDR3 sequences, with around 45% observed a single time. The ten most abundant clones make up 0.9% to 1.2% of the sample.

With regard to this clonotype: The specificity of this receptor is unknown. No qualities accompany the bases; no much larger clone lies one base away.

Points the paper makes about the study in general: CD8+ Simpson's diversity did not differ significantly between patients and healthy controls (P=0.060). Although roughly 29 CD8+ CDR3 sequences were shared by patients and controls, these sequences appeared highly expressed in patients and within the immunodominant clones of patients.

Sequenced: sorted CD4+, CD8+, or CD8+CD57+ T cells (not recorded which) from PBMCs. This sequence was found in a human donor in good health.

The CDR3 loop reads CSARDLRFQVWGQGSNIQYF. In nucleotides, the sequence is TGCAGTGCTAGAGATCTAAGGTTCCAGGTGTGGGGACAGGGGAGTAACATTCAGTACTTC. The chain is encoded by TRBV20-1 joined to TRBJ2-4; TRBD1 matches 10 bases in the middle. The junction shows trimming of 0 bases on V and 7 bases on J, and the gene matches do not reach 21 bases of it. From the cysteine up to the phenylalanine, the CDR3 has a length of 20 residues. The retained sequence is limited to the CDR3, 60 bases, with the frame set at the first base. CDR1 and CDR2 (DFQATT, SNEGSKA) derive from the germline V gene (reference sequence).